The T cell receptor beta chain described here comes from a study of T cell repertoires in ileal Crohn's disease. Study-level background: Patients had a median approximately 8-year disease duration, and around 35% were active smokers.

Points on this clone: Its antigen remains unknown.

General study points: All patients with clonality above 26.8% had endoscopic recurrence. Compared with CD4 T cells, sorted CD8 cells carried more expanded clones.

V lost 4 bases and J lost 7; bases outside the gene matches: 4. The CDR3 covers 12 residues. Germline V gene lookup returns CDR1 KGHSH and CDR2 LQKENI. Per sample, roughly 0.45 micrograms of biopsy DNA were TCRB immunosequenced. Sequencing was performed with immunoSEQ multiplex PCR; in TCRdb, only in-frame clones are kept and a portion is missing. The sample lists 30,000 to 35,000 clones, over 75% occurring once. The chain employs TRBV18 and TRBJ2-7; TRBD1 matches 7 bases. The clonotype was recovered from an adult with Crohn's disease. The specimen was ileal tissue. The CDR3 protein is CASSRQGGEQYF. The CDR3 nucleotides read TGTGCCAGCTCACGACAGGGTGGGGAGCAGTACTTC.